A selection of T cell receptor beta chains follows, all from one sample in a study of CXCR3-negative and CXCR3-positive naive CD8 T cells. Using the 5' RACE reads, TCRdb records one entry per CDR3 protein without DNA. The sample table sets out about 43,000 distinct CDR3 sequences. The sample consisted of memory CD8+ T cells from blood. The receptors come from a human donor in good health. Some clones in this sample may be carry-over from other donors' samples. CDR3s include the opening cysteine and the closing phenylalanine or tryptophan. The order of the fields is CDR3 protein, clone size, V gene, J gene. Expanded clones get a size class; other rows say once, few or many, or leave the size out.

CDR3: CASSFDSYGYTF; size: .; V: TRBV7-9; J: TRBJ1-2
CDR3: CATSRDRLPSGEPGYEQYF; size: .; V: TRBV15; J: TRBJ2-7
CDR3: CSADRGRNTGELFF; size: .; V: TRBV20-1; J: TRBJ2-2
CDR3: CSAPGLAGDVDTQYF; size: .; V: TRBV20-1; J: TRBJ2-3
CDR3: CASSDGGGAVDTQYF; size: .; V: TRBV6-4; J: TRBJ2-3
CDR3: CASSDRDTAKNIQYF; size: .; V: TRBV2; J: TRBJ2-4
CDR3: CASTSGGPYNEQFF; size: .; V: TRBV27; J: TRBJ2-1
CDR3: CASSDSTSMDEQFF; size: .; V: TRBV6-4; J: TRBJ2-1
CDR3: CASSQRDTLAKNIQYF; size: .; V: TRBV14; J: TRBJ2-4
CDR3: CSVEVLDFSRGTQYF; size: .; V: TRBV29-1; J: TRBJ2-5
CDR3: CASGLNGAGEFYEQYF; size: .; V: TRBV12-5; J: TRBJ2-7
CDR3: CSVEDRRLVPADTQYF; size: .; V: TRBV29-1; J: TRBJ2-3
CDR3: CSARASDLVGGYTF; size: .; V: TRBV20-1; J: TRBJ1-2
CDR3: CASSLGQEDSPLHF; size: .; V: TRBV28; J: TRBJ1-6
CDR3: CASSWRQGEQPQHF; size: medium-sized; V: TRBV12-3/TRBV12-4; J: TRBJ1-5
CDR3: CSVSDGKNTGELFF; size: medium-sized; V: TRBV29-1; J: TRBJ2-2
CDR3: CASSQDKGDQPQHF; size: .; V: TRBV4-1; J: TRBJ1-5
CDR3: CASSLVQGNLNQPQHF; size: .; V: TRBV7-2; J: TRBJ1-5
CDR3: CASSLIGGQETQYF; size: .; V: TRBV28; J: TRBJ2-5
CDR3: CASSFSGGLFSYEQYF; size: medium-sized; V: TRBV7-6; J: TRBJ2-7
CDR3: CASSYSGGEGYTF; size: .; V: TRBV6-5; J: TRBJ1-2
CDR3: CASSEWRVGTEAFF; size: .; V: TRBV6-1; J: TRBJ1-1
CDR3: CASSNKKSNTGELFF; size: .; V: TRBV19; J: TRBJ2-2
CDR3: CSVEGDSYEQYF; size: .; V: TRBV29-1; J: TRBJ2-7